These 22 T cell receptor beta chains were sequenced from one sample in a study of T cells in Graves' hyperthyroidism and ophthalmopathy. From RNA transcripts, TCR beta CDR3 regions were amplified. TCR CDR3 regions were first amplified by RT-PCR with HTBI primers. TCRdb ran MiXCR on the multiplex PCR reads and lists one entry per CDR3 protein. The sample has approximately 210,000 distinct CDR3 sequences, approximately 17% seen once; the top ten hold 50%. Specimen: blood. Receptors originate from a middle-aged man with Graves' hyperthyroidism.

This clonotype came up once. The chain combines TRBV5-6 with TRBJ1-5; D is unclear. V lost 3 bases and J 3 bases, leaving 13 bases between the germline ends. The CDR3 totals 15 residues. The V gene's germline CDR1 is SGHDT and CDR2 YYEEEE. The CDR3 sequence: CASSSLRLDNQPQHF. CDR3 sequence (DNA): TGTGCCAGCAGCTCACTAAGACTGGACAATCAGCCCCAGCATTTT. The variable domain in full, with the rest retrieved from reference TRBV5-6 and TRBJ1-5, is DAGVTQSPTHLIKTRGQQVTLRCSPKSGHDTVSWYQQALGQGPQFIFQYYEEEERQRGNFPDRFSGHQFPNYSSELNVNALLLGDSALYLCASSSLRLDNQPQHFGDGTRLSIL.

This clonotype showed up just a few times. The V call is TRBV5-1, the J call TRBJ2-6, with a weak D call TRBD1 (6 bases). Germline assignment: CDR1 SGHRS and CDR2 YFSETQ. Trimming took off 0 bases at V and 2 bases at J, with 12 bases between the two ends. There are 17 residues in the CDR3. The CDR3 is CASSLEGGLAGANVLTF. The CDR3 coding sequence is TGCGCCAGCAGCTTGGAAGGGGGTTTGGCTGGGGCCAACGTCCTGACTTTC. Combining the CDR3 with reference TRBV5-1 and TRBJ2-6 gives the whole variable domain KAGVTQTPRYLIKTRGQQVTLSCSPISGHRSVSWYQQTPGQGLQFLFEYFSETQRNKGNFPGRFSGRQFSNSRSEMNVSTLELGDSALYLCASSLEGGLAGANVLTFGAGSRLTVL.

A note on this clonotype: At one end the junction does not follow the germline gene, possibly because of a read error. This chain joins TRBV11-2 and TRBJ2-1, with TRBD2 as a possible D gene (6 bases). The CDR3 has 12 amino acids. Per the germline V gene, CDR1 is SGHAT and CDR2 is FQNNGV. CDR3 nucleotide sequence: TGTGCCAGCGGGAGAGCGGGTTTAGAGCGGTTCTTC. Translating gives CASGRAGLERFF.

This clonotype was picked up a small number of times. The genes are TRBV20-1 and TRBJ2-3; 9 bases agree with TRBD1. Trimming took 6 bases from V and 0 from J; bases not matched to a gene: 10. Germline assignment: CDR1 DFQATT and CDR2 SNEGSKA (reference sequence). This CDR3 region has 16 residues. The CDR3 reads CSAVGHGQGSTDTQYF. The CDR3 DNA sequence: TGCAGTGCCGTCGGACATGGACAGGGGAGCACAGATACGCAGTATTTT.

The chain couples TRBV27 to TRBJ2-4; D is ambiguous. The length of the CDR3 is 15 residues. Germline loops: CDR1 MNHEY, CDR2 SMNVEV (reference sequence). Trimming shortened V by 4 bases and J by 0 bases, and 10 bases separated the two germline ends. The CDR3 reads CASSSWQQAKNIQYF. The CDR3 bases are TGTGCCAGCAGTTCTTGGCAGCAAGCCAAAAACATTCAGTACTTC.

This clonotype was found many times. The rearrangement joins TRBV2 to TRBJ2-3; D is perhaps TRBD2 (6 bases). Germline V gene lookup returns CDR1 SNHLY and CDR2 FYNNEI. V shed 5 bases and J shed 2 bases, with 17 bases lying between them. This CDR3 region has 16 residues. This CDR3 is CASSQGWRDLTDTQYF. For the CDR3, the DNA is TGTGCCAGCAGTCAGGGATGGCGGGACCTCACAGATACGCAGTATTTT.

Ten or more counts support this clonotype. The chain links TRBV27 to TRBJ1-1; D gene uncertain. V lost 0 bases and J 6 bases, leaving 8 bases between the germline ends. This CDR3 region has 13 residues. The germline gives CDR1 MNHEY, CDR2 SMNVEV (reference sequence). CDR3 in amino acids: CASSLSKQAEAFF. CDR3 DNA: TGTGCCAGCAGTTTATCTAAGCAGGCTGAAGCTTTCTTT.

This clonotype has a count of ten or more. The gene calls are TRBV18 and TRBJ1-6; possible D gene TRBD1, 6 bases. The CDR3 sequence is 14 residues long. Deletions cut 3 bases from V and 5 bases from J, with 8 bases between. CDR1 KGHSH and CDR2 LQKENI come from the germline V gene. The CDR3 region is CASSPDRNNSPLHF. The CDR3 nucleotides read TGTGCCAGCTCACCGGACAGAAATAATTCACCCCTCCACTTT.

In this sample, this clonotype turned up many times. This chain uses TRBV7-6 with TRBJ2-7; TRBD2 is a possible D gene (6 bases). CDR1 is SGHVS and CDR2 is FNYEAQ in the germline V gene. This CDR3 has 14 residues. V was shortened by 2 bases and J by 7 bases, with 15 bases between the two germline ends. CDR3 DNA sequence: TGTGCCAGCAGCTTAAGGCCGGGACTGGGTGAGCAGTACTTC. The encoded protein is CASSLRPGLGEQYF.

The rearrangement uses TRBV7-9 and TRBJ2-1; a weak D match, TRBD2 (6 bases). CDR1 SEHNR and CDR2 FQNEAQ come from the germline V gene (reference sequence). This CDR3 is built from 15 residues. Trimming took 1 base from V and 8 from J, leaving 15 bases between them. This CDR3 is CASSLVYGGSDEQFF. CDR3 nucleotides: TGTGCCAGCAGCTTAGTGTACGGGGGATCGGATGAGCAGTTCTTC.

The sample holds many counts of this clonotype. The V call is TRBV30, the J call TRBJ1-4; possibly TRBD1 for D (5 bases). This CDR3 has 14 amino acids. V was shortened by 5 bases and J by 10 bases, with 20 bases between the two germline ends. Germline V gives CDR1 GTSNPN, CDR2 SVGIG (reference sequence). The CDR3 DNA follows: TGTGCCTGGTCTACCGGGACGTCGAGGGGAAAACTGTTTTTT. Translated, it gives CAWSTGTSRGKLFF.

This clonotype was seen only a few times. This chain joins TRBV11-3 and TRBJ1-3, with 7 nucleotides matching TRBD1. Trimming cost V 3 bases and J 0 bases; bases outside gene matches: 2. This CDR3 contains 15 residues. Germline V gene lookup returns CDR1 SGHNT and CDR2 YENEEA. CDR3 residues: CASSLDRTSGNTIYF. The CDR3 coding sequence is TGTGCCAGCAGCTTGGACAGGACCTCTGGAAACACCATATATTTT. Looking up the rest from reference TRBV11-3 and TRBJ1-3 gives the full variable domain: EAGVVQSPRYKIIEKKQPVAFWCNPISGHNTLYWYLQNLGQGPELLIRYENEEAVDDSQLPKDRFSAERLKGVDSTLKIQPAELGDSAVYLCASSLDRTSGNTIYFGEGSWLTVV.

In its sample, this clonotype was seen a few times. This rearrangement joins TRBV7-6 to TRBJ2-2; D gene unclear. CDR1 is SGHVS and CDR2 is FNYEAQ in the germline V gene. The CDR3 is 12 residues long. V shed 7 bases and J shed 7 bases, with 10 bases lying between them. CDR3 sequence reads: CASTWLGGELFF. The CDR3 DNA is TGTGCCAGCACCTGGTTGGGCGGGGAGCTGTTTTTT.

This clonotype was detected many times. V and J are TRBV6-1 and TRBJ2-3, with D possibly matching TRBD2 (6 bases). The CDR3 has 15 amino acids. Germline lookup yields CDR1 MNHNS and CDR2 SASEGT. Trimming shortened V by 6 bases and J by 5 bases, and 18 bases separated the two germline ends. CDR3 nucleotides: TGTGCCAGCAGAGGTTGGGGGGAAGGTGTAGATACGCAGTATTTT. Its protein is CASRGWGEGVDTQYF.

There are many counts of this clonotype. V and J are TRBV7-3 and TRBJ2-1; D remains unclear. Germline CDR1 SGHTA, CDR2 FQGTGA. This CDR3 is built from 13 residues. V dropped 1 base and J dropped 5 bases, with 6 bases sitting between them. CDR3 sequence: CASSLNPHNEQFF. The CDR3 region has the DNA TGTGCCAGCAGCTTAAATCCCCACAATGAGCAGTTCTTC. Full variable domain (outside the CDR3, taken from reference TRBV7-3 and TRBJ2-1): GAGVSQTPSNKVTEKGKYVELRCDPISGHTALYWYRQSLGQGPEFLIYFQGTGAADDSGLPNDRFFAVRPEGSVSTLKIQRTERGDSAVYLCASSLNPHNEQFFGPGTRLTVL.

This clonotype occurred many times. The CDR3 sequence is CASSTRAGTGLVKYEQYF. The DNA of the CDR3 is TGTGCCAGCAGCACCAGGGCTGGAACAGGGCTTGTGAAGTACGAGCAGTACTTC. The genes are TRBV7-8 and TRBJ2-7; a weak D match, TRBD1 (6 bases). From germline, CDR1 is SGHVS and CDR2 FQNEAQ. V was pared by 5 bases and J by 4 bases, with 27 bases between. CDR3 length equals 18 residues.

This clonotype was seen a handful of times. The CDR3: CASSTRDRLNTEAFF. CDR3 sequence (DNA): TGTGCCAGCAGTACCCGGGACAGATTGAACACTGAAGCTTTCTTT. The V gene is TRBV6-2 or TRBV6-3, the J gene TRBJ1-1, with 7 bases fitting TRBD1. This CDR3 has 15 amino acids. The germline V gene encodes CDR1 MNHEY and CDR2 SVGEGT. With V trimmed by 5 bases and J by 0 bases, 6 bases remained unmatched.

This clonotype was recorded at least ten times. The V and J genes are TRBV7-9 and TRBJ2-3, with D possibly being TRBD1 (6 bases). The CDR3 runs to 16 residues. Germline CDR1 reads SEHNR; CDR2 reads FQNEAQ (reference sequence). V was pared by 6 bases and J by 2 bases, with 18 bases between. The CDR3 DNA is TGTGCCAGCAGTGATCGCCGGGACACCTACACAGATACGCAGTATTTT. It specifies CASSDRRDTYTDTQYF.

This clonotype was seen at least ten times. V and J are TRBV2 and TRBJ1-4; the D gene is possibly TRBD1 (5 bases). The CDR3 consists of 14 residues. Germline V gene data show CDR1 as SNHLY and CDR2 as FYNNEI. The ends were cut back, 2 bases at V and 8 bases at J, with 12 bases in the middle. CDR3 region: CASSEFGAGEKLFF. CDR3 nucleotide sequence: TGTGCCAGCAGTGAATTCGGGGCAGGAGAAAAACTGTTTTTT.

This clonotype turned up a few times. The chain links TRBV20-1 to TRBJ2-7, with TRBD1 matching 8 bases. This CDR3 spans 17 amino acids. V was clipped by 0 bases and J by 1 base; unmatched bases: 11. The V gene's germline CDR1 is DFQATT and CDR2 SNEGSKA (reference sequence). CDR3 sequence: CSARDAGGISRSYEQYF. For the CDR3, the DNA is TGCAGTGCTAGAGATGCAGGGGGCATATCTAGGTCCTACGAGCAGTACTTC.

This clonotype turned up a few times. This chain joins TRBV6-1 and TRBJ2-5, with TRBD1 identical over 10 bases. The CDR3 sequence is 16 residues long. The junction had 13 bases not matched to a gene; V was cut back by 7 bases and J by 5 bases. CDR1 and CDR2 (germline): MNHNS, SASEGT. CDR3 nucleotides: TGTGCCAGCAACGACGCGAGGGACAGGGGATGGGAGACCCAGTACTTC. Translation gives CASNDARDRGWETQYF.

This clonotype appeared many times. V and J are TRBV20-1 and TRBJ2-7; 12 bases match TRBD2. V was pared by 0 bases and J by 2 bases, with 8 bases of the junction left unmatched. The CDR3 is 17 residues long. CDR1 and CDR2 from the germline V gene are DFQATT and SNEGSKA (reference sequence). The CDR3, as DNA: TGCAGTGCTAGAGATACTCTCGGACTAGCGGGAACCTACGAGCAGTACTTC. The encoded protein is CSARDTLGLAGTYEQYF.